A single sample gave rise to the 15 T cell receptor beta chains below, sequenced in a study of blood T cell repertoires in COVID-19. Clones were sequenced by immunoSEQ multiplex PCR, and TCRdb holds only the in-frame ones, with some missing. The repertoire holds 150,000 to 250,000 clones, with around 94% as singletons. Input material: peripheral blood. These receptors were collected from a man aged 30-40 years with COVID-19, enrolled during active disease.

The chain recombines TRBV7-2 with TRBJ2-5; 7 nucleotides align to TRBD2. Germline trimming cut 2 bases from V and 2 bases from J; bases unmatched to any gene: 8. CDR1 SGHTA and CDR2 FQGNSA come from the germline V gene. This CDR3 has 16 amino acids. The CDR3 bases are TGTGCCAGCAGCTTACGGAGCGGGGCCCCACAAGAGACCCAGTACTTC. Translated: CASSLRSGAPQETQYF.

V is TRBV19 and J is TRBJ1-5; D ambiguous. The germline V gene has CDR1 LNHDA and CDR2 SQIVND (reference sequence). V was shortened by 7 bases and J by 4 bases, with 17 bases between the two germline ends. The CDR3 runs 15 residues. For the CDR3, the DNA is TGTGCCAGTAAAATGTCGTCGGCGGAGAATCAGCCCCAGCATTTT. Protein sequence: CASKMSSAENQPQHF.

This rearrangement joins TRBV11-2 to TRBJ2-3, with TRBD2 identical over 11 bases. Germline V gene sequence: CDR1 SGHAT, CDR2 FQNNGV. V shed 6 bases, J shed 5 bases, and the junction held 16 bases outside the gene matches. The CDR3 runs to 18 residues. CDR3 in DNA: TGTGCCAGCAGACCCGCCCTCATAGCGGGGGGGCCTGGAGATACGCAGTATTTT. Amino acids: CASRPALIAGGPGDTQYF. Looking up the rest from reference TRBV11-2 and TRBJ2-3 gives the full variable domain: EAGVAQSPRYKIIEKRQSVAFWCNPISGHATLYWYQQILGQGPKLLIQFQNNGVVDDSQLPKDRFSAERLKGVDSTLKIQPAKLEDSAVYLCASRPALIAGGPGDTQYFGPGTRLTVL.

This chain connects TRBV5-5 to TRBJ1-2; D perhaps matches TRBD1 (6 bases). This CDR3 has 14 residues. Trimming removed 0 bases at V and 8 bases at J, with 14 bases between. Looked up from germline, CDR1 is SGHKS and CDR2 is YYEKEE (reference sequence). CDR3 in amino acids: CASSLVAGVDGYTF. For the CDR3, the DNA is TGTGCCAGCAGCTTGGTGGCAGGGGTCGACGGCTACACCTTC. Full variable domain (missing parts from reference TRBV5-5 and TRBJ1-2): DAGVTQSPTHLIKTRGQQVTLRCSPISGHKSVSWYQQVLGQGPQFIFQYYEKEERGRGNFPDRFSARQFPNYSSELNVNALLLGDSALYLCASSLVAGVDGYTFGSGTRLTVV.

J is TRBJ2-7 and V is TRBV21-1; TRBD2, as called in the table, went unchecked against the DNA. TRBV21-1 is a known pseudogene. The CDR3 extends over 18 amino acids. The CDR3: CASSKGISGGAECYEQYF. In nucleotides, the CDR3 is TGTGCCAGCAGCAAAGGAATTAGCGGGGGGGCGGAATGCTACGAGCAGTACTTC.

The V and J genes are TRBV11-1 and TRBJ1-3, with 8 positions matching TRBD1. This CDR3 is built from 16 residues. The V gene's germline CDR1 is SGHAT and CDR2 FQDESV (reference sequence). J gave up 4 bases and V 10 bases, and 15 bases lay outside the gene matches. CDR3 sequence reads: CATPRQGLASGNTIYF. CDR3 DNA: TGTGCCACCCCCAGACAGGGGCTCGCCTCCGGAAACACCATATATTTT. The full variable domain, with the rest looked up from reference TRBV11-1 and TRBJ1-3, is EAEVAQSPRYKITEKSQAVAFWCDPISGHATLYWYRQILGQGPELLVQFQDESVVDDSQLPKDRFSAERLKGVDSTLKIQPAELGDSAMYLCATPRQGLASGNTIYFGEGSWLTVV.

J is TRBJ2-5 and V is TRBV7-2, with 9 bases matching TRBD2. The junction had 9 bases not matched to a gene; V was cut back by 0 bases and J by 4 bases. Germline assignment: CDR1 SGHTA and CDR2 FQGNSA. This CDR3 spans 17 amino acids. The DNA of the CDR3 is TGTGCCAGCAGCTTAGCTAGCGGGGGAAAAGAGGGAGAGACCCAGTACTTC. This translates into CASSLASGGKEGETQYF.

This chain uses TRBV5-1 with TRBJ2-7; TRBD1 matches at 10 bases. The V segment lost 3 bases and the J segment 0 bases; nucleotides outside the gene matches: 3. From germline, CDR1 is SGHRS and CDR2 YFSETQ. The CDR3 length is 15 residues. CDR3 in amino acids: CASSWGTGASYEQYF. The CDR3 region has the DNA TGCGCCAGCAGCTGGGGGACAGGGGCCTCCTACGAGCAGTACTTC.

The genes are TRBV12-5 and TRBJ2-7; 12 bases fit TRBD1. Germline-derived CDR1 and CDR2 are LGHNT and FRNRAP. After removal of 3 bases from V and 5 bases from J, the junction contained 17 bases not matched to a gene. The CDR3 is 19 amino acids. CDR3 in DNA: TGTGCTAGTGGTTTTAATCTTTTAGCCGGGACAGGGGGCAGGGACGAGCAGTACTTC. The encoded protein is CASGFNLLAGTGGRDEQYF.

The chain is built from TRBV6-5 and TRBJ1-2; D remains unclear. Trimming stripped 2 bases from V and 5 bases from J, with 18 bases between. The V gene's germline CDR1 is MNHEY and CDR2 SVGAGI. This CDR3 contains 16 residues. Written as DNA, the CDR3 is TGTGCCAGCAGTTACGGGGTCATGGAGCCGGGATATGGCTACACCTTC. It translates to CASSYGVMEPGYGYTF.

This clone was recorded once. The genes are TRBV6-6 and TRBJ2-3, with D perhaps TRBD2 (6 bases). Germline V gene data show CDR1 as MNHNY and CDR2 as SVGAGI (reference sequence). V was trimmed by 6 bases and J by 0 bases, leaving 13 bases between them. CDR3 length: 15 amino acids. The CDR3 nucleotides read TGTGCCAGCAGCCCGGGACTTTCTAGCACAGATACGCAGTATTTT. Translation: CASSPGLSSTDTQYF.

The chain carries TRBV27 and TRBJ2-1, with D possibly being TRBD2 (6 bases). Germline values: CDR1 MNHEY, CDR2 SMNVEV (reference sequence). The germline V and J ends were trimmed by 6 bases and 10 bases, with 16 bases remaining between them. The CDR3 has 13 amino acids. CDR3 region: CASRLWREGEQFF. DNA of the CDR3: TGTGCCAGCAGGCTCTGGCGGGAAGGGGAGCAGTTCTTC.

CDR3 nucleotides: TGTGTCAAGGGACTGACGGGAAATCCCTCTTCTCGCACAGATACGCAGTATTTT. This translates into CVKGLTGNPSSRTDTQYF. This sequence joins TRBV25-1 and TRBJ2-3; D is possibly TRBD2 (6 bases). CDR1 and CDR2 (germline): MGHDK, SYGVNS. The CDR3 contains 18 residues.

The genes are TRBV6-5 and TRBJ1-6; the D is unclear. The CDR3 spans 14 residues. The germline V gene has CDR1 MNHEY and CDR2 SVGAGI. V shed 4 bases and J shed 9 bases, with 13 bases lying between them. CDR3 protein: CASSSTRPSSPLHF. CDR3 nucleotides: TGTGCCAGCAGTTCGACAAGGCCTTCTTCACCCCTCCACTTT.

The chain is built from TRBV10-3 and TRBJ2-7; 9 bases match TRBD1. There are 16 residues in the CDR3. The germline CDR1 and CDR2 sequences are ENHRY and SYGVKD. V dropped 0 bases and J dropped 6; count of bases not matched to a gene: 9. CDR3: CAISESTGTGYREQYF. In DNA form, the CDR3 reads TGTGCCATCAGTGAGTCGACAGGGACAGGGTATCGCGAGCAGTACTTC.